What follows describes a single T cell receptor beta chain. The data stem from a study of CD4 and CD8 cells across lung adenocarcinoma regions. In TCRdb, the PCR reads were re-called with MiXCR into one record per CDR3 protein. Of about 5,300 distinct CDR3 sequences in the sample, approximately 67% were seen once. Samples came from patients with localized non-small cell lung adenocarcinoma. CDR1 is MNHEY, CDR2 SVGAGI, per germline. CDR3 length: 16 amino acids. V was pared by 2 bases and J by 0 bases, with 11 bases between. This sequence joins TRBV6-5 and TRBJ2-1; D unresolved. The TCR was taken from a female donor with lung adenocarcinoma. The CD4 and CD8 labels of this study may be unreliable. Sample: CD4+ T cells from the center of a lung tumor. CDR3 sequence: CASSYGGSSSYNEQFF. The CDR3 bases are TGTGCCAGCAGTTACGGCGGCTCGAGCTCCTACAATGAGCAGTTCTTC.